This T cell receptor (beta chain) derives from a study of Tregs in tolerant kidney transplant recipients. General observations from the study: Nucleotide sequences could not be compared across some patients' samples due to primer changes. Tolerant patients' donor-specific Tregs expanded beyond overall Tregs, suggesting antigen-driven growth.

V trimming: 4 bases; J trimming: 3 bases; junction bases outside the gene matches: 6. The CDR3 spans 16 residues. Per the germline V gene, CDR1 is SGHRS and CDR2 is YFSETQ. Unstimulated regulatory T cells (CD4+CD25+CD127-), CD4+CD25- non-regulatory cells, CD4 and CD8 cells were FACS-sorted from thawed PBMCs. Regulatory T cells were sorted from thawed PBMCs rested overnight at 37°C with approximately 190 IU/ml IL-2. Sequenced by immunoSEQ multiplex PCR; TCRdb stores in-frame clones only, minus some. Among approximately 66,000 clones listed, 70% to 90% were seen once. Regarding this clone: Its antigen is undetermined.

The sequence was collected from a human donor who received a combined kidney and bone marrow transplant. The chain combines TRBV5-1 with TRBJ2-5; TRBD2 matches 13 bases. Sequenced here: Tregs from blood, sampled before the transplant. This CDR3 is CASSAGLAGPKETQYF. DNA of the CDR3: TGCGCCAGCAGCGCGGGACTAGCGGGGCCAAAAGAGACCCAGTACTTC.